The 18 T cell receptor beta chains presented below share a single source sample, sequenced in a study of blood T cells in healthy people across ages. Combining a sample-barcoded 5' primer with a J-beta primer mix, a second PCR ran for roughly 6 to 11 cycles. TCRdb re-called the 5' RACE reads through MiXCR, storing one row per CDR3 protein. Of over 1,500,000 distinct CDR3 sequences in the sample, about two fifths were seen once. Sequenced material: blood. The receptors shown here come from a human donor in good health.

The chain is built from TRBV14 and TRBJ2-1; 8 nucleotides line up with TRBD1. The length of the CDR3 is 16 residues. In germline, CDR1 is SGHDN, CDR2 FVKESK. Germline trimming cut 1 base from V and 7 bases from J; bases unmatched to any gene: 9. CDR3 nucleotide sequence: TGTGCCAGCAGCCAAGTTTATCCGAGGACAGGGAATGAGCAGTTCTTC. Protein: CASSQVYPRTGNEQFF. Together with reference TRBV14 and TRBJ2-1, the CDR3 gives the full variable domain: EAGVTQFPSHSVIEKGQTVTLRCDPISGHDNLYWYRRVMGKEIKFLLHFVKESKQDESGMPNNRFLAERTGGTYSTLKVQPAELEDSGVYFCASSQVYPRTGNEQFFGPGTRLTVL.

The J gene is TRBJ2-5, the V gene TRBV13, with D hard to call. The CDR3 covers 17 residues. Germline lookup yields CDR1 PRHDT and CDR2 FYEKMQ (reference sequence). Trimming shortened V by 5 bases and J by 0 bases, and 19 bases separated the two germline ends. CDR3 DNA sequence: TGTGCCAGCAGCCTTGGACCCAAATATCCGTACCAAGAGACCCAGTACTTC. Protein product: CASSLGPKYPYQETQYF. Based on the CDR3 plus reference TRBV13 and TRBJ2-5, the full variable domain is AAGVIQSPRHLIKEKRETATLKCYPIPRHDTVYWYQQGPGQDPQFLISFYEKMQSDKGSIPDRFSAQQFSDYHSELNMSSLELGDSALYFCASSLGPKYPYQETQYFGPGTRLLVL.

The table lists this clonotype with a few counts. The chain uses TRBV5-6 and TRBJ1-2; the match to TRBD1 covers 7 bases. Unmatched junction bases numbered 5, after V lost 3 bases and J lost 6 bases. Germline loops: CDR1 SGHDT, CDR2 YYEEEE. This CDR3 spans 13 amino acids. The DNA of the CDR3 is TGTGCCAGCAGCTCTCAGGGGGGTCATGGCTACACCTTC. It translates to CASSSQGGHGYTF. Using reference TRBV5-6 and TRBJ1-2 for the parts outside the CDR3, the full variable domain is DAGVTQSPTHLIKTRGQQVTLRCSPKSGHDTVSWYQQALGQGPQFIFQYYEEEERQRGNFPDRFSGHQFPNYSSELNVNALLLGDSALYLCASSSQGGHGYTFGSGTRLTVV.

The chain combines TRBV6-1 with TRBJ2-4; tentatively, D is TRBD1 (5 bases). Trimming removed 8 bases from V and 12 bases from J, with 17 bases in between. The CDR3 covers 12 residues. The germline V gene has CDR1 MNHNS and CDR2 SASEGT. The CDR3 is CASRFTGSSQYF. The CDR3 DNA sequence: TGTGCCAGCCGATTTACAGGTTCCTCTCAGTACTTC.

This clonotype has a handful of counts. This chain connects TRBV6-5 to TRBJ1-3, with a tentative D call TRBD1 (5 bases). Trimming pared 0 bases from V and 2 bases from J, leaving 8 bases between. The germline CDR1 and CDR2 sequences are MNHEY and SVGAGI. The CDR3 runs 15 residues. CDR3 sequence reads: CASSYSTAPGNTIYF. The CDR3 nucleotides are TGTGCCAGCAGTTACTCGACAGCTCCTGGAAACACCATATATTTT.

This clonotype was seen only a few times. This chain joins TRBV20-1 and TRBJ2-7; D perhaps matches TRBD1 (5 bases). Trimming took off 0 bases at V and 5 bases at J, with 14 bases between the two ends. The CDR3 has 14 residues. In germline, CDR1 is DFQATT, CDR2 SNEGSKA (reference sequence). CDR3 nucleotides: TGCAGTGCTAGAGATGGAAAGGGGAACCACGAGCAGTACTTC. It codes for CSARDGKGNHEQYF.

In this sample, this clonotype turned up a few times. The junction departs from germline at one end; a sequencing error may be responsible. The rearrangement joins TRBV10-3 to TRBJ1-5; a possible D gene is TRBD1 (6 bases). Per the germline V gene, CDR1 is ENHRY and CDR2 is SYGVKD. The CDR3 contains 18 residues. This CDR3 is CAISEPRQDDLSNRPQHF. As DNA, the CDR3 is TGTGCCATCAGTGAGCCCAGACAGGATGATTTGAGCAATCGGCCCCAGCATTTT.

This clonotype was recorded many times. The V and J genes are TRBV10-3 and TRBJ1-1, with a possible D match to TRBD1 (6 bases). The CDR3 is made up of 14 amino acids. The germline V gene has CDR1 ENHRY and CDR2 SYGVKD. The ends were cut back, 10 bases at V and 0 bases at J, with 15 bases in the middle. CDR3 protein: CASLDRQMNTEAFF. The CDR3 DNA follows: TGTGCCAGCTTAGACAGGCAGATGAACACTGAAGCTTTCTTT.

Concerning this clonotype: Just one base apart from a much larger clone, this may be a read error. The CDR3 DNA follows: TGCGCCAGCAGCTTGAGTCCGAACAGGGGCTACGAGCGGTACTTC. Its translation is CASSLSPNRGYERYF. This chain joins TRBV5-1 and TRBJ2-7; 7 bases align to TRBD1. The V gene's germline CDR1 is SGHRS and CDR2 YFSETQ. The CDR3 is made up of 15 amino acids.

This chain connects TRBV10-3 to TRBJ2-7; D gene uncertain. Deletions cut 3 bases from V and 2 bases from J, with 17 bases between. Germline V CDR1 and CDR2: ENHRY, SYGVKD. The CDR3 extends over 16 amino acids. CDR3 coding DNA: TGTGCCATCAGTGAATACCCTAGAGGTATAGCCTACGAGCAGTACTTC. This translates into CAISEYPRGIAYEQYF.

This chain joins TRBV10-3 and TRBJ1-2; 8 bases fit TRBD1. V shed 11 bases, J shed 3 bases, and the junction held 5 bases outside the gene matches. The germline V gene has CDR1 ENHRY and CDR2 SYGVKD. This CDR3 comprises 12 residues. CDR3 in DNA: TGTGCCGTCTCAGGGGGCGACTATGGCTACACCTTC. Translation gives CAVSGGDYGYTF.

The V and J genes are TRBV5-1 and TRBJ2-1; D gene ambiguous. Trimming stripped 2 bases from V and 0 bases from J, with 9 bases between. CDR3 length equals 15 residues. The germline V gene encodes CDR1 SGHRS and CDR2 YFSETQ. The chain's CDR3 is CASSLPFTSYNEQFF. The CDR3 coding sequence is TGCGCCAGCAGCTTACCCTTTACCTCCTACAATGAGCAGTTCTTC.

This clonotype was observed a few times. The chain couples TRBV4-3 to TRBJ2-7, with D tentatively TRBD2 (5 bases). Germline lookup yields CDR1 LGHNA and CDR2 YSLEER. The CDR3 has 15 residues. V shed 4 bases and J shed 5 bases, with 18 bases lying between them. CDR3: CASSRGIEGFNEQYF. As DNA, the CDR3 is TGCGCCAGCAGCCGTGGTATTGAGGGCTTTAACGAGCAGTACTTC.

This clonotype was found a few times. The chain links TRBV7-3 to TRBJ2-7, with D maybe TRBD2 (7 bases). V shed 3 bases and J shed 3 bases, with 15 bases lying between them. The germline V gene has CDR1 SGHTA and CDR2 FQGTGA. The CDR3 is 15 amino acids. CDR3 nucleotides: TGTGCCAGCAGCTTGGGCGGGGGCAATTACTACGAGCAGTACTTC. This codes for CASSLGGGNYYEQYF.

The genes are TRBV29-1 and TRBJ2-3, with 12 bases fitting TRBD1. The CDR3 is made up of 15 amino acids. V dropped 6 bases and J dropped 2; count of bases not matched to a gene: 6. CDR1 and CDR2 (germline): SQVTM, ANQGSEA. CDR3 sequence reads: CSVRMGQGATDTQYF. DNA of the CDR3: TGCAGCGTCAGAATGGGACAGGGGGCCACAGATACGCAGTATTTT.

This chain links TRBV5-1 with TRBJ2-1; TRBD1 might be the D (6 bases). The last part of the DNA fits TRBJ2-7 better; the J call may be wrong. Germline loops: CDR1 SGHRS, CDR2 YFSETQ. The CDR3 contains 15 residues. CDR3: CASSLNPGHTYEQYF. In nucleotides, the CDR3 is TGCGCCAGCAGCTTGAACCCGGGACACACCTACGAGCAGTACTTC.

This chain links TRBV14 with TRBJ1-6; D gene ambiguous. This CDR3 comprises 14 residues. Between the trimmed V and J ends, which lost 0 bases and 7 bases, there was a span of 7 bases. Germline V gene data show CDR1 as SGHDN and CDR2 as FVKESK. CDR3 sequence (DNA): TGTGCCAGCAGCCAAGAGGTTCGGAATTCACCCCTCCACTTT. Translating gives CASSQEVRNSPLHF. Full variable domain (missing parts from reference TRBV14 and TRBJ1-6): EAGVTQFPSHSVIEKGQTVTLRCDPISGHDNLYWYRRVMGKEIKFLLHFVKESKQDESGMPNNRFLAERTGGTYSTLKVQPAELEDSGVYFCASSQEVRNSPLHFGNGTRLTVT.

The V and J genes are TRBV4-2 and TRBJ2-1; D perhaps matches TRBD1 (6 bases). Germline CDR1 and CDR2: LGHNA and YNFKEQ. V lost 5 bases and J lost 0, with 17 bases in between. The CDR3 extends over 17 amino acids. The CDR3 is CASSANPDRSSYNEQFF. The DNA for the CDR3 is TGTGCCAGCAGCGCTAACCCCGACAGGAGCTCCTACAATGAGCAGTTCTTC.